The clone carrying this T cell receptor (beta chain) occurred once. The data were produced by immunoSEQ multiplex PCR, yet TCRdb's version contains in-frame clones alone and is incomplete. The table records around 380,000 clones, about 80% of them present only once. V lost 6 bases and J 8 bases, leaving 17 bases between the germline ends. The germline gives CDR1 MNHEY, CDR2 SVGAGI. The CDR3 loop spans 14 amino acids. This sample is drawn from a study of blood T cell repertoires in COVID-19. Study-wide context: Italy, Spain and the United States were the sources of the convalescent and acute COVID-19 samples. PBMCs, B-cell-depleted T cells, or T cells provided the cDNA or gDNA that made up the material.

Material: peripheral blood. The receptor was derived from a human donor with acute or convalescent COVID-19. The donor label of this sample is uncertain. V is TRBV6-5 and J is TRBJ2-1, with D possibly TRBD2 on 5 matching bases. The CDR3 bases are TGTGCCAGCAGACGGGGTCCACGAGCGGATGAGCAGTTCTTC. As protein: CASRRGPRADEQFF.